The present TCR beta chain was sequenced within a study of blood T cell repertoires in COVID-19. Across the study: Samples came from the United States, Italy and Spain, spanning acute and convalescent COVID-19. PBMCs, B-cell-depleted T cells, or T cells were the source of the cDNA or gDNA that made up the material.

Two consecutive negative NP/OP PCR tests, clearance, or resolved symptoms defined Cohort 3 recovery. As processed by the authors: Counts of nucleated cells, estimated from reference gene primer amplification, were obtained. Produced via immunoSEQ multiplex PCR; TCRdb's table is partial and in-frame only. That table is the source of V, J and clone size, and D and trimming were worked out from the DNA. This table holds about 220,000 clones, roughly four fifths found once. As to this clone: Other DNA sequences in this specimen translate into the identical CDR3.

This sequence originates from an older woman who had recovered from COVID-19. Sequencing used PBMCs or T cells enriched from blood (not recorded which).

CDR3 sequence (DNA): TGTGCCAGCAGCTTGGGTACAAGGAACACTGAAGCTTTCTTT. Translated, it gives CASSLGTRNTEAFF. The chain has TRBV5-4 and TRBJ1-1; D uncertain. From germline, CDR1 is SGHNT and CDR2 YYREEE (reference sequence). The V end was cut by 0 bases, the J end by 1 base, with 7 bases between. CDR3 length equals 14 residues.